This is a list of T cell receptor beta chains from one sample in a study of blood T cell repertoires in COVID-19. Using immunoSEQ multiplex PCR, the repertoire was profiled, and TCRdb retains in-frame clones only, with some absent. This sample yields around 250,000 clones, of which around 80% are seen a single time; less than 4% belongs to the top ten. Sequencing was carried out using peripheral blood. These receptors were obtained from a woman aged 18-35 years with acute or convalescent COVID-19. The CDR3 runs from the conserved cysteine through the conserved F or W. The listing skips clone size in some rows; elsewhere it reads once, few, many or a size class.

clone_size j_call v_call cdr3_aa
NA TRBJ1-2 TRBV10-3 CAISDSTGTTAGYTF
NA TRBJ2-2 TRBV5-1 CASSLEAGGAGELFF
NA TRBJ1-6 TRBV5-6 CASSLWTGTNSPLHF
NA TRBJ2-1 TRBV7-2 CASSLAPSGRAEISYNEQFF
NA TRBJ2-7 TRBV6-2/TRBV6-3 CASSYEGRGVTSGDPYEQYF
NA TRBJ1-2 TRBV6-6 CASSYSAGWGYTF
NA TRBJ2-5 TRBV12-3/TRBV12-4 CASSLTGRETQYF
NA TRBJ2-7 TRBV9 CASSVAWSSYEQYF
NA TRBJ2-3 TRBV29-1 CTGQGSDRGTQYF
once TRBJ2-1 TRBV15 CATSRDLPQEVAGKSNEQFF
NA TRBJ2-1 TRBV7-9 CASSDGLNEQFF
NA TRBJ1-1 TRBV19 CASSIGRTELNTEAFF
NA TRBJ2-7 TRBV3-1/TRBV3-2 CASSPAAGNKQYF
once TRBJ1-3 TRBV10-1 CASGADSGNTIYF
NA TRBJ2-1 TRBV28 CASTIGLAGVNEQFF
NA TRBJ2-7 TRBV21-1 CASSYGGGRVYEQYF
NA TRBJ1-5 TRBV14 CASSQARPQHF
NA TRBJ1-5 TRBV24-1 CATSEGLRNQPQHF
once TRBJ1-2 TRBV5-6 CASSFMRYGYTF
NA TRBJ1-2 TRBV18 CASSPSVPGQGTVGYTF
NA TRBJ1-2 TRBV11-2 CASSLVDRAYGYTF
NA TRBJ2-5 TRBV5-1 CASRRAGTGHPQGETQYF
NA TRBJ2-7 TRBV21-1 CASSKKTGGKTYEQYF
NA TRBJ2-2 TRBV7-9 CASSLVSRDFSPGELFF
NA TRBJ1-1 TRBV6-5 CASSYAQGATEAFF
NA TRBJ1-3 TRBV2 CASRTQSSGNTIYF
NA TRBJ2-7 TRBV9 CASSLGTGSNEQYF
NA TRBJ2-7 TRBV6-5 CASSYYVGSSYEQYF
NA TRBJ1-2 TRBV7-2 CASSPRVITGLSNYGYTF